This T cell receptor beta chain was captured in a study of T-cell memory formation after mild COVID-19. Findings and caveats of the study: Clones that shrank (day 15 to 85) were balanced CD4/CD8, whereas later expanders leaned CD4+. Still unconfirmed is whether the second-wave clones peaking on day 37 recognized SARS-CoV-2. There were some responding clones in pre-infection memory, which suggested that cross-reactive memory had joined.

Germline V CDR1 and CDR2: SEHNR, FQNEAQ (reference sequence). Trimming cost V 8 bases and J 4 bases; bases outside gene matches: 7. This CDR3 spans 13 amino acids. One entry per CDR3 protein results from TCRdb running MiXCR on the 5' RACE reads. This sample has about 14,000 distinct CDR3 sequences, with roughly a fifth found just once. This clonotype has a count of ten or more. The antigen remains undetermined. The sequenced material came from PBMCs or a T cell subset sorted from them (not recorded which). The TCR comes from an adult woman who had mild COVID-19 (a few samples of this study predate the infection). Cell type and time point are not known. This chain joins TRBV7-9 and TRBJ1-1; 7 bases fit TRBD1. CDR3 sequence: CASDQGVVTEAFF. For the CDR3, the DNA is TGTGCCAGCGATCAGGGGGTGGTCACTGAAGCTTTCTTT.